This T cell receptor beta chain was observed in a study of blood T cells in healthy people across ages. This clonotype was observed many times. For the second PCR, which ran for roughly 6 to 12 cycles, a sample-barcoded 5' primer and a J-beta primer mix were used. TCRdb called the 5' RACE reads again in MiXCR, with one record for every CDR3 protein. The profile shows about 700,000 distinct CDR3 sequences, approximately 31% of them singletons. The length of the CDR3 is 13 residues. With V trimmed by 9 bases and J by 0 bases, 5 bases remained unmatched. CDR1 and CDR2 from the germline V gene are SNHLY and FYNNEI.

The rearrangement uses TRBV2 and TRBJ2-7, with 7 positions matching TRBD1. The TCR was taken from a woman at least 80 years old in good health. The sequenced sample consisted of blood. CDR3 sequence (DNA): TGTGCCAGTCTACGGGACAGCTCCTACGAGCAGTACTTC. Translated, it gives CASLRDSSYEQYF.